This T cell receptor (beta chain) was sequenced in a study of cytomegalovirus exposure and HLA in healthy donors. The overall study: Genotyping showed roughly 76% of hundreds of donors falling in the Caucasian-associated ancestry cluster.

Germline CDR1 and CDR2: SGHRS and YFSETQ. The CDR3 totals 16 residues. Trimming cost V 4 bases and J 2 bases, with 19 bases left between them. Worth noting for this clone: Its antigen is not known.

Overall study findings and caveats: Earlier analysis looked at TCR beta V segments, and most were productive about 90% or about 30% of the time.

The PCR ran on 60 Vbeta and 13 Jbeta primers. Clones were read by immunoSEQ multiplex PCR, and TCRdb kept only the in-frame ones, dropping some. This table has about 190,000 clones, 60% to 85% appearing once. The sequence derives from a woman aged 18 to 35 in good health and CMV-seronegative. The genes are TRBV5-1 and TRBJ2-7; perhaps TRBD2 as D (8 bases). Specimen: PBMCs. Here the CDR3 DNA reads TGCGCCAGCAGCCAGAGTAGCGGGACAGTGACCTACGAGCAGTACTTC. Translation gives CASSQSSGTVTYEQYF. Full variable domain (missing parts from reference TRBV5-1 and TRBJ2-7): KAGVTQTPRYLIKTRGQQVTLSCSPISGHRSVSWYQQTPGQGLQFLFEYFSETQRNKGNFPGRFSGRQFSNSRSEMNVSTLELGDSALYLCASSQSSGTVTYEQYFGPGTRLTVT.